This T cell receptor beta chain is from a study of blood T cell repertoires in COVID-19 (dated by TCRdb to about 2020). Regarding the complete study: Samples covering the acute and convalescent phases of COVID-19 were provided by collaborators in the United States, Italy and Spain. The prospective study material was composed of cDNA or gDNA derived from T cells, B-cell-depleted T cells, or PBMCs. The dataset comprised deeply sampled blood TCRbeta repertoires from subjects exposed to, actively infected with, or recovered from COVID-19. A freely available public database, intended as a resource for researchers studying the immune response to SARS-CoV-2, is where the repertoires were released. Samples came from the ongoing ImmuneRACE study (first 160 participants) plus 1,254 subjects from 6 global collaborators. The sample metadata nearly always contained a de-identified subject ID, COVID-19 status, age in years and sex. Where available, HLA class I and class II types were obtained from metadata supplied by the sample provider rather than from assay-based typing.

TCRbeta CDR3 regions were amplified from genomic DNA by means of the immunoSEQ Assay, a bias-controlled multiplex PCR. Regarding the original processing steps: Within the assay, amplification of reference gene primers was used to estimate how many nucleated cells each sample contained. To quantify the absolute abundance of each unique TCRbeta CDR3 rearrangement, sequence reads were collapsed and filtered. For each sample, productive Simpson clonality was calculated as the square root of Simpson's diversity index over productive rearrangements. TCRdb's version of the immuneACCESS table is confined to in-frame rearrangements and falls short of the full clone set. An unresolved V gene accounts for under half of the shortfall where checked; the remainder is of unknown origin. From that table come the V and J calls and clone size; the DNA was used to work out D and trimming. The table for this sample lists about 220,000 clones; 80% to 90% of them were counted only once. About 10% of the sample is taken by the ten largest.

Whole blood was collected in K2EDTA tubes by collaborating institutions according to the institutions' own protocols. For TCRbeta analysis, collaborator samples were shipped as frozen whole blood, as isolated PBMCs, or as DNA extracted from either sample type. About this clone itself: Its antigen remains undetermined. Per-base qualities were not stored, and no clone one base away is much larger.

General findings and caveats noted by the study authors: Clinical and demographic metadata were provided uncurated, with the amount varying by source and participant.

Including the terminal cysteine and phenylalanine, the CDR3 comprises 15 residues. The CDR3 DNA has 45 bases and is translated from base 1. Relative to germline, V is 4 bases shorter and J is 4 bases shorter, with 15 bases between their ends. Based on the germline V gene, the CDR1 and CDR2 sequences are SGHRS and YFSETQ. The material sequenced was peripheral blood. This receptor was taken from a man between 45 and 60 years old with active or convalescent COVID-19. The sequence joins TRBV5-1 to TRBJ2-1; the D element could tentatively be TRBD1 or TRBD2, as 6 bases agree for each. The CDR3 region has the sequence CASSLEGDTYNEQFF. The DNA sequence reads TGCGCCAGCAGCCTGGAGGGGGACACATACAATGAGCAGTTCTTC.